These T cell receptor beta chains were read from a single sample in a study of blood T cell repertoires in COVID-19. Generated by immunoSEQ multiplex PCR, the TCRdb table keeps only in-frame clones and is missing some. The table lists about 320,000 clones, 70% to 90% of them singletons. The sequenced sample was peripheral blood. The receptor source for this set is a human donor in a cohort sampled during active COVID-19. Each CDR3 is given with its conserved first and last residue. Fields, in order: CDR3 protein, CDR3 DNA, J gene, V gene, clone size, D gene. D genes are given only for firm matches. Size is omitted from some rows. Given values are once, few, many or a class for expanded clones.

cdr3_aa: CASSSDSNYGYTF
cdr3_nt: TGTGCCAGCAGTTCGGACAGCAACTATGGCTACACCTTC
j_call: TRBJ1-2
v_call: TRBV27
clone_size: -
d_call: -

cdr3_aa: CASSSPSSGSTDTQYF
cdr3_nt: TGTGCCAGCAGTTCCCCATCTAGCGGGTCCACAGATACGCAGTATTTT
j_call: TRBJ2-3
v_call: TRBV6-5
clone_size: -
d_call: TRBD2

cdr3_aa: CASSLVVDTEAFF
cdr3_nt: TGCGCCAGCAGCTTGGTAGTGGACACTGAAGCTTTCTTT
j_call: TRBJ1-1
v_call: TRBV5-1
clone_size: -
d_call: -

cdr3_aa: CASSLERYTEAFF
cdr3_nt: TGTGCCAGCAGCTTGGAGAGGTACACTGAAGCTTTCTTT
j_call: TRBJ1-1
v_call: TRBV7-3
clone_size: -
d_call: -

cdr3_aa: CASSQSTGGNDSPLHF
cdr3_nt: TGCGCCAGCAGCCAAAGCACAGGGGGCAATGATTCACCCCTCCACTTT
j_call: TRBJ1-6
v_call: TRBV5-1
clone_size: -
d_call: TRBD1

cdr3_aa: CASSLRTLQASSGNTIYF
cdr3_nt: TGTGCCAGCAGCTTAAGGACCCTACAGGCGAGCTCTGGAAACACCATATATTTT
j_call: TRBJ1-3
v_call: TRBV7-9
clone_size: -
d_call: -

cdr3_aa: CASILYSNEKLFF
cdr3_nt: TGTGCCAGCATATTGTACAGTAATGAAAAACTGTTTTTT
j_call: TRBJ1-4
v_call: TRBV2
clone_size: -
d_call: -

cdr3_aa: CASKGAWWTEAFF
cdr3_nt: TGTGCCAGTAAGGGGGCCTGGTGGACTGAAGCTTTCTTT
j_call: TRBJ1-1
v_call: TRBV19
clone_size: -
d_call: TRBD1

cdr3_aa: CAWVPGLRNSPLHF
cdr3_nt: TGTGCCTGGGTACCGGGACTGCGTAATTCACCCCTCCACTTT
j_call: TRBJ1-6
v_call: TRBV30
clone_size: -
d_call: -

cdr3_aa: CASSIFGASGANVLTF
cdr3_nt: TGTGCCAGTAGTATATTTGGAGCGTCTGGGGCCAACGTCCTGACTTTC
j_call: TRBJ2-6
v_call: TRBV19
clone_size: -
d_call: -

cdr3_aa: CASSDGTGDTGELFF
cdr3_nt: TGTGCCAGCAGTGACGGGACAGGGGACACCGGGGAGCTGTTTTTT
j_call: TRBJ2-2
v_call: TRBV6-4
clone_size: few
d_call: TRBD1

cdr3_aa: CASSQEGGAGASYNEQFF
cdr3_nt: TGCGCCAGCAGCCAAGAGGGGGGCGCGGGGGCCTCCTACAATGAGCAGTTCTTC
j_call: TRBJ2-1
v_call: TRBV4-1
clone_size: -
d_call: -

cdr3_aa: CAYQDITGELFF
cdr3_nt: TGTGCCTACCAAGACATCACCGGGGAGCTGTTTTTT
j_call: TRBJ2-2
v_call: TRBV30
clone_size: once
d_call: -

cdr3_aa: CASSRVTSGGAGSPYEQYF
cdr3_nt: TGTGCCAGCAGCCGTGTGACTAGCGGGGGGGCCGGTTCCCCCTACGAGCAGTACTTC
j_call: TRBJ2-7
v_call: TRBV3-1/TRBV3-2
clone_size: once
d_call: TRBD2

cdr3_aa: CASSFRGGQPQHF
cdr3_nt: TGTGCCAGCAGCTTTAGAGGGGGTCAGCCCCAGCATTTT
j_call: TRBJ1-5
v_call: TRBV7-2
clone_size: -
d_call: -

cdr3_aa: CASSGDRVGKLFF
cdr3_nt: TGTGCCAGCAGCGGGGACAGGGTCGGAAAACTGTTTTTT
j_call: TRBJ1-4
v_call: TRBV2
clone_size: -
d_call: TRBD1

cdr3_aa: CASSLLGGLVNEQYF
cdr3_nt: TGCGCCAGCAGCTTGTTGGGCGGGTTAGTGAACGAGCAGTACTTC
j_call: TRBJ2-7
v_call: TRBV5-1
clone_size: -
d_call: -

cdr3_aa: CASSLAGGTGELFF
cdr3_nt: TGTGCCAGCAGCTTGGCCGGGGGAACCGGGGAGCTGTTTTTT
j_call: TRBJ2-2
v_call: TRBV5-4
clone_size: -
d_call: -

cdr3_aa: CASSSDRLAGGSYEQYF
cdr3_nt: TGTGCCAGCAGTTCGGACCGACTAGCGGGGGGTTCCTACGAGCAGTACTTC
j_call: TRBJ2-7
v_call: TRBV5-4
clone_size: once
d_call: TRBD2

cdr3_aa: CATSRYGEDTEAFF
cdr3_nt: TGTGCCACCAGCAGATACGGGGAGGATACTGAAGCTTTCTTT
j_call: TRBJ1-1
v_call: TRBV15
clone_size: -
d_call: -

cdr3_aa: CASSSGTGPYEQYF
cdr3_nt: TGTGCCAGCAGCTCCGGGACAGGTCCCTACGAGCAGTACTTC
j_call: TRBJ2-7
v_call: TRBV9
clone_size: -
d_call: TRBD1

cdr3_aa: CASSSGQGRHEQFF
cdr3_nt: TGTGCCAGCAGCTCGGGACAGGGCAGACATGAGCAGTTCTTC
j_call: TRBJ2-1
v_call: TRBV7-3
clone_size: -
d_call: TRBD1

cdr3_aa: CASRGTGTYGYTF
cdr3_nt: TGTGCCAGTAGGGGGACAGGGACCTATGGCTACACCTTC
j_call: TRBJ1-2
v_call: TRBV19
clone_size: -
d_call: TRBD1

cdr3_aa: CAWSVLRDEAFF
cdr3_nt: TGTGCCTGGAGTGTACTCCGGGATGAAGCTTTCTTT
j_call: TRBJ1-1
v_call: TRBV30
clone_size: -
d_call: -

cdr3_aa: CASSPDLGTGHGYTF
cdr3_nt: TGTGCCAGCTCACCAGATCTCGGGACAGGGCATGGCTACACCTTC
j_call: TRBJ1-2
v_call: TRBV18
clone_size: -
d_call: TRBD1

cdr3_aa: CASSAHIEEGYTF
cdr3_nt: TGTGCCAGCAGCGCCCATATTGAGGAAGGCTACACCTTC
j_call: TRBJ1-2
v_call: TRBV7-2
clone_size: -
d_call: -

cdr3_aa: CASSVGPPGGTQTGAFF
cdr3_nt: TGTGCCAGCAGCGTAGGTCCCCCAGGGGGCACCCAAACGGGAGCTTTCTTT
j_call: TRBJ1-1
v_call: TRBV13
clone_size: -
d_call: TRBD1

cdr3_aa: CVRSLVTIAGETYEQYF
cdr3_nt: TGTGTCAGAAGCTTAGTTACTATAGCGGGGGAAACCTACGAGCAGTACTTC
j_call: TRBJ2-7
v_call: TRBV7-5
clone_size: -
d_call: -

cdr3_aa: CASSSGTPNSPLHF
cdr3_nt: TGTGCCAGCAGCTCCGGGACACCGAATTCACCCCTCCACTTT
j_call: TRBJ1-6
v_call: TRBV11-3
clone_size: -
d_call: -

cdr3_aa: CASSPTTGAIFNYGYTF
cdr3_nt: TGTGCCAGCAGCCCGACGACAGGGGCCATATTTAACTATGGCTACACCTTC
j_call: TRBJ1-2
v_call: TRBV5-5
clone_size: -
d_call: TRBD1

cdr3_aa: CASSPTGNTGELFF
cdr3_nt: TGTGCCAGCAGCCCGACAGGGAACACCGGGGAGCTGTTTTTT
j_call: TRBJ2-2
v_call: TRBV6-6
clone_size: -
d_call: -

cdr3_aa: CSVAGLSYEQYF
cdr3_nt: TGCAGCGTCGCAGGATTGTCCTACGAGCAGTACTTC
j_call: TRBJ2-7
v_call: TRBV29-1
clone_size: -
d_call: -

cdr3_aa: CASSLDLGGGYYGYTF
cdr3_nt: TGCGCCAGCAGCTTGGATCTAGGGGGCGGGTACTATGGCTACACCTTC
j_call: TRBJ1-2
v_call: TRBV5-1
clone_size: once
d_call: TRBD1

cdr3_aa: CATSDPDRVHGYTF
cdr3_nt: TGTGCCACCAGTGATCCGGACAGGGTCCATGGCTACACCTTC
j_call: TRBJ1-2
v_call: TRBV24-1
clone_size: -
d_call: TRBD1